Presented here are 25 T cell receptor beta chains from one specimen sequenced in a study of response to subunit inactivated influenza vaccine. TCRdb used MiXCR to reprocess the RT-PCR reads, holding one entry per CDR3 protein. The sample shows over 400,000 distinct CDR3 sequences, approximately 9.9% of them seen only once. Here the sequenced sample was PBMCs from blood, taken roughly 46 days after vaccination. The receptors stem from a man between 45 and 60 years old who received an inactivated influenza vaccine.

V and J are TRBV10-2 and TRBJ2-2; D is possibly TRBD2 (5 bases). CDR3 length: 13 residues. V shed 7 bases and J shed 4 bases, with 10 bases lying between them. Germline V gene sequence: CDR1 WSHSY, CDR2 SAAADI. The CDR3 loop is CASIGSATGELFF. CDR3 coding DNA: TGCGCCAGCATTGGGAGCGCCACCGGGGAGCTGTTTTTT.

This chain joins TRBV5-1 and TRBJ2-7, with TRBD1 matching over 7 bases. The length of the CDR3 is 15 residues. Trimming took 0 bases from V and 6 from J; bases not matched to a gene: 9. In germline, CDR1 is SGHRS, CDR2 YFSETQ. The CDR3 spells CASSLAPGQKLEQYF. The CDR3 coding sequence is TGCGCCAGCAGCTTGGCTCCGGGACAGAAGCTCGAGCAGTACTTC.

This clonotype was seen ten or more times. The CDR3 DNA is TGTGCCAGCAGCCGACGGACAGGGGCCGCGATCTCTGAAGCTTTCTTT. Amino acid sequence: CASSRRTGAAISEAFF. The gene calls are TRBV12-3 or TRBV12-4 and TRBJ1-1; 9 positions match TRBD1. The CDR3 length is 16 residues. V shed 6 bases and J 6 bases; nucleotides not matched to a gene: 14.

This chain joins TRBV7-2 and TRBJ2-2, with TRBD2 matching 12 bases. Unmatched junction bases numbered 5, after V lost 0 bases and J lost 0 bases. CDR3 size: 19 residues. Germline assignment: CDR1 SGHTA and CDR2 FQGNSA. The CDR3 is CASSLAWTSGASNTGELFF. The CDR3 region has the DNA TGTGCCAGCAGCTTAGCCTGGACTAGCGGGGCCTCGAACACCGGGGAGCTGTTTTTT.

This clonotype was detected only a few times. The chain carries TRBV5-1 and TRBJ2-7; D is tentatively TRBD1 or TRBD2 (5 bases each). CDR3 size: 14 residues. The germline V gene has CDR1 SGHRS and CDR2 YFSETQ. V was shortened by 5 bases and J by 4 bases, with 16 bases between the two germline ends. CDR3 coding DNA: TGCGCCAGCAGACAGGACTCAGGACGGTACGAGCAGTACTTC. It specifies CASRQDSGRYEQYF.

This clonotype came up a few times. V usage is TRBV6-5 and J usage is TRBJ1-1; D uncertain. Trimming cost V 0 bases and J 0 bases, with 8 bases left between them. The CDR3 extends over 15 amino acids. The germline V gene encodes CDR1 MNHEY and CDR2 SVGAGI. The CDR3 reads CASSYSTRLNTEAFF. Written as DNA, the CDR3 is TGTGCCAGCAGTTACTCAACCCGGCTGAACACTGAAGCTTTCTTT.

This clonotype was seen a handful of times. The chain couples TRBV11-2 to TRBJ1-4; perhaps TRBD1 as D (5 bases). Germline lookup yields CDR1 SGHAT and CDR2 FQNNGV. The V gene lost 7 bases and the J gene lost 8 bases, with 17 bases spanning the gap. The CDR3 consists of 14 residues. The CDR3 loop is CASTLGLSGEKLFF. The CDR3 bases are TGTGCCAGCACCCTAGGGTTGTCAGGGGAAAAACTGTTTTTT.

The V gene is TRBV6-6, the J gene TRBJ2-4; D perhaps matches TRBD2 (6 bases). The V end was cut by 8 bases, the J end by 4 bases, with 12 bases between. Germline assignment: CDR1 MNHNY and CDR2 SVGAGI (reference sequence). This CDR3 contains 13 residues. DNA for the CDR3: TGTGCCAGCGGGGAGGTTTTGAAAAACATTCAGTACTTC. This translates into CASGEVLKNIQYF.

The J gene is TRBJ2-5, the V gene TRBV20-1, with D unclear. Between the trimmed V and J ends, which lost 5 bases and 5 bases, there was a span of 9 bases. Germline V gene lookup returns CDR1 DFQATT and CDR2 SNEGSKA (reference sequence). The CDR3 runs 11 residues. CDR3 amino acids: CSAGHRETQYF. CDR3 sequence (DNA): TGCAGTGCTGGGCATCGGGAGACCCAGTACTTC.

The chain joins TRBV4-1 to TRBJ2-2; D is ambiguous. V gave up 1 base and J gave up 5 bases, with 11 bases separating them. Germline V gene data show CDR1 as MGHRA and CDR2 as YSYEKL. The CDR3 runs 15 residues. CDR3 sequence: CASSQAPAVTGELFF. The DNA for the CDR3 is TGCGCCAGCAGCCAAGCCCCGGCAGTTACCGGGGAGCTGTTTTTT.

This clonotype was seen only a few times. The chain combines TRBV11-2 with TRBJ2-5, with TRBD2 matching over 8 bases. The V gene's germline CDR1 is SGHAT and CDR2 FQNNGV. The J segment lost 4 bases and the V segment lost 3 bases, leaving 7 bases of the junction unmatched. This CDR3 is built from 15 residues. The CDR3 nucleotides are TGTGCCAGCAGCTTCACACCGGGACTAGTAGAGACCCAGTACTTC. This sequence encodes CASSFTPGLVETQYF.

The chain links TRBV20-1 to TRBJ2-5; 7 bases are a match to TRBD2. This CDR3 has 14 residues. Germline CDR1 DFQATT, CDR2 SNEGSKA (reference sequence). Trimming cost V 3 bases and J 1 base; bases outside gene matches: 5. The DNA for the CDR3 is TGCAGTGCTAGCCCCGGGGGGACCCAAGAGACCCAGTACTTC. Translating gives CSASPGGTQETQYF.

This clonotype has at least ten counts. The chain links TRBV12-3 or TRBV12-4 to TRBJ1-1; D is unclear. Trimming stripped 5 bases from V and 6 bases from J, with 16 bases between. The CDR3 runs 14 residues. This CDR3 is CASSNSFAGPEAFF. The CDR3 DNA reads as TGTGCCAGCAGTAATAGCTTCGCCGGTCCTGAAGCTTTCTTT.

In nucleotides, the CDR3 is TGTGCCAGCAGTGTTGGACAGACGCTTACCGGGGAGTTCTTC. This codes for CASSVGQTLTGEFF. The chain combines TRBV12-3 or TRBV12-4 with TRBJ2-1; D may be TRBD1 (6 bases). Between the trimmed V and J ends, which lost 5 bases and 14 bases, there was a span of 22 bases. The CDR3 sequence is 14 residues long.

The rearrangement joins TRBV5-1 to TRBJ1-6, with TRBD1 matching over 8 bases. Germline V CDR1 and CDR2: SGHRS, YFSETQ. Trimming cost V 4 bases and J 10 bases; bases outside gene matches: 7. The CDR3 length is 14 residues. CDR3 DNA sequence: TGCGCCAGCAGCCCTATGACAGGGGAATCACCCCTCCACTTT. Protein: CASSPMTGESPLHF. Full variable domain (outside the CDR3, taken from reference TRBV5-1 and TRBJ1-6): KAGVTQTPRYLIKTRGQQVTLSCSPISGHRSVSWYQQTPGQGLQFLFEYFSETQRNKGNFPGRFSGRQFSNSRSEMNVSTLELGDSALYLCASSPMTGESPLHFGNGTRLTVT.

The genes are TRBV4-2 and TRBJ2-5, with TRBD2 matching 8 bases. Losses at the gene ends were 0 bases for V and 0 bases for J; bases not matched to a gene: 9. Per germline, CDR1 LGHNA and CDR2 YNFKEQ. There are 18 residues in the CDR3. The chain's CDR3 is CASSQDLRGGTYQETQYF. Here the CDR3 DNA reads TGTGCCAGCAGCCAAGATCTCCGGGGGGGAACTTACCAAGAGACCCAGTACTTC.

This clonotype has more than one count but fewer than ten. The chain is built from TRBV11-2 and TRBJ2-1; D uncertain. This CDR3 is 16 amino acids long. Deletions cut 5 bases from V and 5 bases from J, with 19 bases between. Germline CDR1 is SGHAT and CDR2 is FQNNGV. CDR3 sequence reads: CASSVLISGLDNEQFF. The CDR3 DNA is TGTGCCAGCAGCGTATTAATTAGTGGGCTGGACAATGAGCAGTTCTTC.

In nucleotides, the CDR3 is TGTGCCACCAGCAGAGATATCCCTGGGCAGGGAAAAAACATTCAGTACTTC. Protein: CATSRDIPGQGKNIQYF. The chain recombines TRBV15 with TRBJ2-4, with D maybe TRBD1 (5 bases). The V end lost 0 bases, the J end lost 4 bases, and 16 bases lay between the germline ends. CDR1 LNHNV and CDR2 YYDKDF come from the germline V gene (reference sequence). The CDR3 runs to 17 residues.

This clonotype was found a few times. The CDR3: CASSPDNTPNVGQFF. The CDR3 coding sequence is TGTGCCAGCAGCCCGGACAATACGCCGAACGTTGGGCAGTTCTTC. This chain connects TRBV3-1 to TRBJ2-1, with D possibly being TRBD1 (5 bases). The CDR3 extends over 15 amino acids. Trimming cost V 4 bases and J 12 bases, with 22 bases left between them. Germline values: CDR1 LGHDT, CDR2 YNNKEL (reference sequence).

This clonotype has ten or more counts. An end of the junction differs from the germline gene, which may be a read error. The chain recombines TRBV11-2 with TRBJ2-7; the D gene is possibly TRBD1 (6 bases). CDR3 size: 12 residues. The germline gives CDR1 SGHAT, CDR2 FQNNGV. CDR3 in DNA: TGTGCCAGCAGCTTACTCCTTCAGGGGCCGCACTTC. Translating gives CASSLLLQGPHF.

This clonotype was observed a handful of times. The germline gene is not matched at one end of the junction; a read error may be the cause. The chain couples TRBV24-1 to TRBJ2-3; maybe TRBD1 (6 bases). Germline V lookup: CDR1 KGHDR, CDR2 SFDVKD. The CDR3 loop spans 11 amino acids. The CDR3 spells CATQNSGQYHF. CDR3 DNA: TGTGCCACCCAAAACTCGGGACAATACCATTTT.

The table lists this clonotype with a few counts. The rearrangement links TRBV20-1 to TRBJ2-7, with 12 nucleotides matching TRBD2. V trimming: 5 bases; J trimming: 4 bases; junction bases outside the gene matches: 6. This CDR3 is 14 amino acids long. Germline-derived CDR1 and CDR2 are DFQATT and SNEGSKA (reference sequence). The CDR3 protein is CSASRTSGKYEQYF. The CDR3, as DNA: TGCAGTGCTTCCCGGACTAGCGGGAAGTACGAGCAGTACTTC.

The chain combines TRBV24-1 with TRBJ2-3; TRBD2 matches at 8 bases. From germline, CDR1 is KGHDR and CDR2 SFDVKD. This CDR3 contains 16 residues. After removal of 2 bases from V and 0 bases from J, the junction contained 3 bases not matched to a gene. CDR3 coding DNA: TGTGCCACCAGTGATTCCGGGACTAGGAGCACAGATACGCAGTATTTT. Translating gives CATSDSGTRSTDTQYF.

This clonotype was observed many times. The rearrangement links TRBV5-1 to TRBJ2-1, with D unresolved. Trimming removed 4 bases at V and 6 bases at J, with 14 bases between. This CDR3 region has 14 residues. Germline CDR1 SGHRS, CDR2 YFSETQ. The CDR3 DNA reads as TGCGCCAGCAGCCCCAGCGCTACGGGCAATGAGCAGTTCTTC. Translated: CASSPSATGNEQFF.

The rearrangement links TRBV12-3 or TRBV12-4 to TRBJ1-2; 8 nucleotides agree with TRBD1. There are 14 residues in the CDR3. The junction had 11 bases not matched to a gene; V was cut back by 6 bases and J by 8 bases. CDR3 sequence: CASRQTGAGEGYTF. The CDR3 nucleotides read TGTGCCAGCAGACAGACAGGGGCGGGTGAGGGCTACACCTTC.